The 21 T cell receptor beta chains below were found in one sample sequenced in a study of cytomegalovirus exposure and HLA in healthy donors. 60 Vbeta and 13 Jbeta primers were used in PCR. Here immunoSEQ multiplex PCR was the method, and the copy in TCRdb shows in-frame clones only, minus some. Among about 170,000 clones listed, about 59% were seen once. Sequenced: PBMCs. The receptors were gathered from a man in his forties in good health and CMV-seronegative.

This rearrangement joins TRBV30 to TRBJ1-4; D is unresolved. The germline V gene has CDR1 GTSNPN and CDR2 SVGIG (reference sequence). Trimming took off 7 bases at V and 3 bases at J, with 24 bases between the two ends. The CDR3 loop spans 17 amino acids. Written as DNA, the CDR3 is TGTGCCTACTTAATCCGACCAGCGATCCGGGCTAATGAAAAACTGTTTTTT. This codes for CAYLIRPAIRANEKLFF.

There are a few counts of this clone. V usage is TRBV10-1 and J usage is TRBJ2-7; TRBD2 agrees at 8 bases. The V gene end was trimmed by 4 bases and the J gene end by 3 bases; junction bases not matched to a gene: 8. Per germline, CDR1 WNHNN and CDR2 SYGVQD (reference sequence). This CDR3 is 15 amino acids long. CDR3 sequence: CASSVGLAACYEQYF. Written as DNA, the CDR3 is TGCGCCAGCAGTGTCGGACTAGCAGCCTGCTACGAGCAGTACTTC.

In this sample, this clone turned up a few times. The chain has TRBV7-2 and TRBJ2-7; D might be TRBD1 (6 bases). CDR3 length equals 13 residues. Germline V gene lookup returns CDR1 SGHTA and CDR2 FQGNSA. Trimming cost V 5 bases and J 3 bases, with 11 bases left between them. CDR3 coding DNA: TGTGCCAGCAGCCTTGGGACACTCTACGAGCAGTACTTC. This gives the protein CASSLGTLYEQYF.

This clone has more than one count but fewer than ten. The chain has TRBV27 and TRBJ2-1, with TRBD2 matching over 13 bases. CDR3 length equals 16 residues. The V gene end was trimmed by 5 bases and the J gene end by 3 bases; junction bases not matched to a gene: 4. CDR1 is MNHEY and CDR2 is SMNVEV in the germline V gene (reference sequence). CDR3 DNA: TGTGCCAGCAGTCCCGGGACTAGCGGGAACTACAATGAGCAGTTCTTC. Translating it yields CASSPGTSGNYNEQFF.

This chain's CDR3 is CASSLVRGFLSDTQYF. The CDR3 DNA follows: TGTGCCAGCAGCTTAGTCAGGGGATTTCTGTCAGATACGCAGTATTTT. The chain is built from TRBV7-8 and TRBJ2-3; D may be TRBD1 (6 bases). CDR1 is SGHVS, CDR2 FQNEAQ, per germline. Deletions cut 1 base from V and 4 bases from J, with 15 bases between. The CDR3 covers 16 residues.

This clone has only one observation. For the CDR3, the DNA is TGTGCCAGCAGCGTAGCGGGAGTGGGCGGGGAGCTGTTTTTT. It translates to CASSVAGVGGELFF. V usage is TRBV9 and J usage is TRBJ2-2; D might be TRBD2 (6 bases). Germline CDR1 is SGDLS and CDR2 is YYNGEE. The length of the CDR3 is 14 residues. The V end lost 0 bases, the J end lost 7 bases, and 10 bases lay between the germline ends.

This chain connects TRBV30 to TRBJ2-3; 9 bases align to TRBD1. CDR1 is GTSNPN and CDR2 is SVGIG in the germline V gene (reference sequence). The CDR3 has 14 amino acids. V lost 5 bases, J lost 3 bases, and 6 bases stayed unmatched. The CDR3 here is CAWAQGAGTDTQYF. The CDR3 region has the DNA TGTGCCTGGGCACAGGGGGCTGGAACAGATACGCAGTATTTT.

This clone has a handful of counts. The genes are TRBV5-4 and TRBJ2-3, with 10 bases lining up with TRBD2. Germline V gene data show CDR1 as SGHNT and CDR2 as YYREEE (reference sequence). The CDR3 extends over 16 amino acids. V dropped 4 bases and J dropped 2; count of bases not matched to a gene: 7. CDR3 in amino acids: CASSARTSGITDTQYF. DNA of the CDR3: TGTGCCAGCAGCGCCCGCACTAGCGGGATCACAGATACGCAGTATTTT.

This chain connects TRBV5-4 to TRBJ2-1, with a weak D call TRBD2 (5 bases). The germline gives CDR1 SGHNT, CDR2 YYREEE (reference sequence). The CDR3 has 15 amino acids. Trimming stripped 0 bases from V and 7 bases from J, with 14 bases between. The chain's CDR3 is CASSLDARVVNEQFF. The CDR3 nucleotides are TGTGCCAGCAGCTTGGATGCGCGGGTGGTTAATGAGCAGTTCTTC.

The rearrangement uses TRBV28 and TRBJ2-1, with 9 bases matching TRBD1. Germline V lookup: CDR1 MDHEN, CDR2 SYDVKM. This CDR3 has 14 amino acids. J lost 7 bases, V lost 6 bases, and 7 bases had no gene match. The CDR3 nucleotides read TGTGCCAGCAGGCCGGGGACAGGGAAAAATGAGCAGTTCTTC. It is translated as CASRPGTGKNEQFF.

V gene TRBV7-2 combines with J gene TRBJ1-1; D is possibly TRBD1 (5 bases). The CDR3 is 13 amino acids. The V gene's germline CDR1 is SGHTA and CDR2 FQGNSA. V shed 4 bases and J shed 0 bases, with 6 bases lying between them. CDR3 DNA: TGTGCCAGCAGCTCGACAGTGAACACTGAAGCTTTCTTT. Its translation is CASSSTVNTEAFF.

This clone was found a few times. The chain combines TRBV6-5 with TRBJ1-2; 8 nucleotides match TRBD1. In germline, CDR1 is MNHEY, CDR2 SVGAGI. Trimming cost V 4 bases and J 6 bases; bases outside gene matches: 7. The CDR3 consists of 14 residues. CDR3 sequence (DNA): TGTGCCAGCAGTTCCCCGACAGGGGCTGATGGCTACACCTTC. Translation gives CASSSPTGADGYTF.

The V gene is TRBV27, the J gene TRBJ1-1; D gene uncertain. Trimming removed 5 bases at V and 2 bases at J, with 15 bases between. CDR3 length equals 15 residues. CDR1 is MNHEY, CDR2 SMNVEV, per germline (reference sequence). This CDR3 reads CASSPTTAGNTEAFF. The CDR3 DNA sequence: TGTGCCAGCAGTCCAACGACCGCGGGAAACACTGAAGCTTTCTTT.

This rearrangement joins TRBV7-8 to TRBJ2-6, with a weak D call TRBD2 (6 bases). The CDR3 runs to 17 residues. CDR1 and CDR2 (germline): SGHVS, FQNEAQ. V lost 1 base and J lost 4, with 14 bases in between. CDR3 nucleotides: TGTGCCAGCAGCTTAGGGGTGTGGGAGGCGGGGGCCAACGTCCTGACTTTC. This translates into CASSLGVWEAGANVLTF.

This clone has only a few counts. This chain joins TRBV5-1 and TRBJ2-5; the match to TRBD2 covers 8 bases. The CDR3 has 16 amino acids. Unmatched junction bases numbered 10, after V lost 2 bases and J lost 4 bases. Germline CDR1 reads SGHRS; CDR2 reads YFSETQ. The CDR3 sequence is CASSFTGTRSPETQYF. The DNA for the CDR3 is TGCGCCAGCAGCTTCACCGGGACTAGGAGTCCAGAGACCCAGTACTTC. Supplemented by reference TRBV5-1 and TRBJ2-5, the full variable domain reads KAGVTQTPRYLIKTRGQQVTLSCSPISGHRSVSWYQQTPGQGLQFLFEYFSETQRNKGNFPGRFSGRQFSNSRSEMNVSTLELGDSALYLCASSFTGTRSPETQYFGPGTRLLVL.

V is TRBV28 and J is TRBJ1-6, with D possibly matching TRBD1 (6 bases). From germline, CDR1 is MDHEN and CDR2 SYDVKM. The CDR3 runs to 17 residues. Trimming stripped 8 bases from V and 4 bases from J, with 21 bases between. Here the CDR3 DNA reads TGTGCCAGCTCTGGGACACCCTTTCCCCCTTATAATTCACCCCTCCACTTT. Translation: CASSGTPFPPYNSPLHF.

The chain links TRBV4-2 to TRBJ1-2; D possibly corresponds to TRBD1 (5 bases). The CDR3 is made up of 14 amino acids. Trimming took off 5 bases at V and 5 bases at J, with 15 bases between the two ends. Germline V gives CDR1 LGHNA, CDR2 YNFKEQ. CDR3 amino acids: CASSLGGEFYGYTF. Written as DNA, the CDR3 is TGTGCCAGCAGCTTGGGAGGGGAGTTTTATGGCTACACCTTC.

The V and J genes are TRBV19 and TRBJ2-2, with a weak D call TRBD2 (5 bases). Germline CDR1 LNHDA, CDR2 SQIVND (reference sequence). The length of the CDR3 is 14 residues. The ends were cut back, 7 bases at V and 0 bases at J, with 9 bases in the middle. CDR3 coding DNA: TGTGCCAGTAAAGCGGACCCGAACACCGGGGAGCTGTTTTTT. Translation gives CASKADPNTGELFF.

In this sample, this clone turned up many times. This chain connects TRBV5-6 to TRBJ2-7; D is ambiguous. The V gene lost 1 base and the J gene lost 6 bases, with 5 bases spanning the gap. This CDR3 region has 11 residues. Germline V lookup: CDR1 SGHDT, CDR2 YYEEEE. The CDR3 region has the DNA TGTGCCAGCAGCTTGTCAGTCGAGCAGTACTTC. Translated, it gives CASSLSVEQYF.

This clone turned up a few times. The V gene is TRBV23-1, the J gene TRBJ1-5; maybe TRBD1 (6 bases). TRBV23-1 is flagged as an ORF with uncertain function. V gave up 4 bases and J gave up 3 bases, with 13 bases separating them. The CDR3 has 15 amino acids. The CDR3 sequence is CASSLRQDLNQPQHF. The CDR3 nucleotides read TGCGCCAGCAGTCTACGACAGGACCTCAATCAGCCCCAGCATTTT.

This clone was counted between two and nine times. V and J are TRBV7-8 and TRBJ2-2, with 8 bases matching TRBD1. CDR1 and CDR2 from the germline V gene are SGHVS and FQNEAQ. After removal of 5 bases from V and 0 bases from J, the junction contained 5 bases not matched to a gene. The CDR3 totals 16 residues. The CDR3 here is CASSPQQGANTGELFF. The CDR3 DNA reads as TGTGCCAGCAGCCCCCAACAGGGGGCGAACACCGGGGAGCTGTTTTTT.